This T cell receptor (beta chain) was recovered during a study of T-cell reconstitution after alpha-beta-depleted transplantation in children. There are 16 residues in the CDR3. V was cut by 6 bases and J by 7 bases, with 22 bases left in between. Preparation of the TCRbeta library involved a method that used unique molecular identifiers. TCRdb processed the PCR reads anew with MiXCR; each CDR3 protein has one entry. The sample has about 500,000 distinct CDR3 sequences; roughly 33% are singletons. The gene calls are TRBV12-3 or TRBV12-4 and TRBJ2-1, with D possibly matching TRBD2 (6 bases). Here the sequenced sample was PBMCs from the stem cell graft donor, taken from the stem cell graft. The TCR was taken from a human donor who donated a stem cell graft to a child with aplastic anemia. CDR3 bases: TGTGCCAGCAGCCGCGCCCAGGCCCCGGCGGGGAATGAGCAGTTCTTC. Translation: CASSRAQAPAGNEQFF.